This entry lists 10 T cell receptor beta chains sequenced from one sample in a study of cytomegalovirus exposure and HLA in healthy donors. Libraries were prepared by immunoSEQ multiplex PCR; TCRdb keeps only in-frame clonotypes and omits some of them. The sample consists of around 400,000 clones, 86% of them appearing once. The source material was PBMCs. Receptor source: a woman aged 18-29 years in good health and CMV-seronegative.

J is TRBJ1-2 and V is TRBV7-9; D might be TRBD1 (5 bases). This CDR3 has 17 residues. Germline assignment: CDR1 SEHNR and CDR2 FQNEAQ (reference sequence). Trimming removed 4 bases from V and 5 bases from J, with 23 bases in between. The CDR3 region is CASSSGGWAEGRYGYTF. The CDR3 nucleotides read TGTGCCAGCAGCTCCGGAGGGTGGGCCGAGGGGAGGTATGGCTACACCTTC.

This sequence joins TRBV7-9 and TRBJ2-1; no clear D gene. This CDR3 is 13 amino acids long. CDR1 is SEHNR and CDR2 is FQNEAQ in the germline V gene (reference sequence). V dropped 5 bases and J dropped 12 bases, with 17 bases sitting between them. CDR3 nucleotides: TGTGCCAGCAGCCAAAATTCCCCCTACCGGCAGTTCTTC. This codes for CASSQNSPYRQFF.

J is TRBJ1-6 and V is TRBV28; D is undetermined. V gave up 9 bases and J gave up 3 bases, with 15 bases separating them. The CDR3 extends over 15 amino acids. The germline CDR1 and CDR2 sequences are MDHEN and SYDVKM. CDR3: CARTPGRDYNSPLHF. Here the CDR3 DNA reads TGTGCCAGGACCCCCGGACGGGACTATAATTCACCCCTCCACTTT.

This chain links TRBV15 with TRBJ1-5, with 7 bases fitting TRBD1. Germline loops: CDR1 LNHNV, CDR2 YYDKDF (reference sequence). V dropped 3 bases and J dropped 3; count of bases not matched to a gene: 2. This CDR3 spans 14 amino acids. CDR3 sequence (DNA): TGTGCCACCAGCAGGGGACAGTACAATCAGCCCCAGCATTTT. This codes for CATSRGQYNQPQHF.

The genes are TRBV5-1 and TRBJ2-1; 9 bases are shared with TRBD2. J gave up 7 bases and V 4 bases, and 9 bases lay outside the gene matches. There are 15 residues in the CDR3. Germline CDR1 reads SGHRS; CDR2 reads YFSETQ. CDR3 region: CASSLPGLATNEQFF. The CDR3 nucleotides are TGCGCCAGCAGCCTACCGGGACTAGCTACGAATGAGCAGTTCTTC.

The CDR3 here is CASSQDRGAAGADNSPLHF. The CDR3 coding sequence is TGCGCCAGCAGCCAAGATAGAGGCGCGGCGGGGGCCGATAATTCACCCCTCCACTTT. The chain uses TRBV4-1 and TRBJ1-6; tentatively, D is TRBD1 (6 bases). CDR1 is MGHRA, CDR2 YSYEKL, per germline. The CDR3 contains 19 residues. Between the trimmed V and J ends, which lost 0 bases and 5 bases, there was a span of 20 bases.

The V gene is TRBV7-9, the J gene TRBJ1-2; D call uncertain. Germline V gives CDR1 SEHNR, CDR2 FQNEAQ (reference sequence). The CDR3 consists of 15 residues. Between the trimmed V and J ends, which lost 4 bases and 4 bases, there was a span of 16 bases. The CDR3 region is CASSSRTDFGYGYTF. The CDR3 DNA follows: TGTGCCAGCAGCTCTAGGACGGACTTCGGCTATGGCTACACCTTC.

CDR3 nucleotide sequence: TGTGCCAGTAGCCCGGGGGGAGGCTCCTACAATGAGCAGTTCTTC. Its protein is CASSPGGGSYNEQFF. The V and J genes are TRBV19 and TRBJ2-1; 7 bases agree with TRBD2. Germline V gene lookup returns CDR1 LNHDA and CDR2 SQIVND (reference sequence). The CDR3 sequence is 15 residues long. J lost 0 bases, V lost 6 bases, and 5 bases had no gene match.

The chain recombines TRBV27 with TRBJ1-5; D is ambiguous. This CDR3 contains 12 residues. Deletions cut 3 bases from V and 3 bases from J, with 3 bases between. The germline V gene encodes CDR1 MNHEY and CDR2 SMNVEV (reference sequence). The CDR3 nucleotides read TGTGCCAGCAGTTTCGTCAATCAGCCCCAGCATTTT. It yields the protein CASSFVNQPQHF.

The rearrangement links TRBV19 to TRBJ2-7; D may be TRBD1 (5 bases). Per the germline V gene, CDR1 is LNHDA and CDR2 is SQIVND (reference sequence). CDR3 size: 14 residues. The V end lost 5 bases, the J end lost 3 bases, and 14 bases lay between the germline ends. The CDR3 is CASSPTTVDYEQYF. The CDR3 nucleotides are TGTGCCAGTAGTCCTACGACAGTCGACTACGAGCAGTACTTC.